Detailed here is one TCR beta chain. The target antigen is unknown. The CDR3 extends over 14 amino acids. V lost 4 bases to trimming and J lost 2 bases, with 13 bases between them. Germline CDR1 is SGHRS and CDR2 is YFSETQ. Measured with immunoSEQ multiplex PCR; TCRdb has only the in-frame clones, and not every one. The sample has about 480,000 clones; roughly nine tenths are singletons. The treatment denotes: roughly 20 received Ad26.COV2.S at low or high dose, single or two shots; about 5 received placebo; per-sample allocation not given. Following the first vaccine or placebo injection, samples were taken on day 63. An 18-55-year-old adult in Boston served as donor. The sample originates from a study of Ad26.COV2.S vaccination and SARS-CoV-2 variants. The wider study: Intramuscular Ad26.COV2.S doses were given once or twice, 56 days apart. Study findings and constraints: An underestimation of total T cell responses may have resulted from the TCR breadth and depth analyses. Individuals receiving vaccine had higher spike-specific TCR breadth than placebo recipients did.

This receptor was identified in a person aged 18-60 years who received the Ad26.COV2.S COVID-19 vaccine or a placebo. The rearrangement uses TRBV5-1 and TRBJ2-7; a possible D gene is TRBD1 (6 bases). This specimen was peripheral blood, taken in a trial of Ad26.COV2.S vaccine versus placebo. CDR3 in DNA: TGCGCCAGCAGCCCTCAACAGGGACCCTACGAGCAGTACTTC. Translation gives CASSPQQGPYEQYF. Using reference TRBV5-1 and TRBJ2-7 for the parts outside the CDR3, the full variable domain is KAGVTQTPRYLIKTRGQQVTLSCSPISGHRSVSWYQQTPGQGLQFLFEYFSETQRNKGNFPGRFSGRQFSNSRSEMNVSTLELGDSALYLCASSPQQGPYEQYFGPGTRLTVT.